One sample yielded the 11 T cell receptor beta chains listed below, sequenced in a study of cytomegalovirus exposure and HLA in healthy donors listed by TCRdb under 2017. The receptor library was made with the immunoSEQ multiplex PCR assay. Drawn from immuneACCESS, this table holds only the in-frame rearrangements with V and J called that TCRdb kept. Clones are partly lost; checked studies trace under half to an unresolved V gene and leave the rest unexplained. Across this sample there are approximately 150,000 clones, with 87% seen only once. Of the sample, 3.5% to 5% is held by the ten largest clones. The sample comprised PBMCs. The receptors come from a man between 18 and 29 years old in good health and CMV-seropositive.

In this sample, this clone turned up once. This rearrangement joins TRBV30 to TRBJ1-2; D perhaps matches TRBD1 (6 bases). The length of the CDR3 is 15 residues. V lost 3 bases and J 2 bases, leaving 16 bases between the germline ends. CDR1 is GTSNPN and CDR2 is SVGIG in the germline V gene (reference sequence). The CDR3 nucleotides are TGTGCCTGGAGAAAACCAGGGGTCCCAAACTATGGCTACACCTTC. Protein product: CAWRKPGVPNYGYTF.

The chain uses TRBV11-2 and TRBJ2-5; 8 positions agree with TRBD2. CDR1 and CDR2 (germline): SGHAT, FQNNGV. The trim removed 2 bases at V and 1 base at J, leaving 6 bases unmatched. This CDR3 is built from 16 residues. The CDR3 nucleotides read TGTGCCAGCAGCTTAAACGCGGGAGGTCCCCAAGAGACCCAGTACTTC. Translation gives CASSLNAGGPQETQYF.

This chain uses TRBV5-1 with TRBJ2-1; 16 bases are a match to TRBD2. CDR1 is SGHRS and CDR2 is YFSETQ in the germline V gene. This CDR3 is built from 18 residues. Trimming at V came to 5 bases and at J to 0 bases, leaving 5 bases not matched to a gene. CDR3 sequence: CASSSGLAGGSSYNEQFF. In nucleotides, the CDR3 is TGCGCCAGCAGTTCGGGACTAGCGGGAGGGAGCTCCTACAATGAGCAGTTCTTC.

V and J are TRBV15 and TRBJ1-2; possible D gene TRBD1, 6 bases. In germline, CDR1 is LNHNV, CDR2 YYDKDF (reference sequence). The V and J ends lost 0 bases and 8 bases respectively, with 10 bases between them. The CDR3 spans 13 residues. CDR3 nucleotide sequence: TGTGCCACCAGCAGAGACAGGGGAGAGGGCTACACCTTC. Its protein product is CATSRDRGEGYTF.

This chain links TRBV30 with TRBJ1-2; D uncertain. This CDR3 has 13 residues. V lost 2 bases, J lost 2 bases, and 9 bases lay in between. The V gene's germline CDR1 is GTSNPN and CDR2 SVGIG (reference sequence). The CDR3 bases are TGTGCCTGGAGTATGACACCGAACTATGGCTACACCTTC. Encoded protein: CAWSMTPNYGYTF.

This clone was seen just once. The rearrangement links TRBV9 to TRBJ2-1; D gene unclear. The V gene's germline CDR1 is SGDLS and CDR2 YYNGEE. With 2 bases removed from V and 4 bases from J, the gap between germline ends came to 16 bases. The CDR3 totals 16 residues. The DNA for the CDR3 is TGTGCCAGCAGCGTCCGAGACGGCGGCCCGTACAATGAGCAGTTCTTC. Translating gives CASSVRDGGPYNEQFF.

This chain links TRBV27 with TRBJ2-7, with 8 positions matching TRBD1. Trimming at V came to 3 bases and at J to 3 bases, leaving 1 base not matched to a gene. The CDR3 spans 13 residues. CDR1 and CDR2 (germline): MNHEY, SMNVEV (reference sequence). The CDR3 sequence is CASSFGTGYEQYF. The CDR3 coding sequence is TGTGCCAGCAGTTTTGGGACAGGCTACGAGCAGTACTTC.

Regarding this clone: Other DNA sequences in this specimen translate into the identical CDR3. The CDR3 DNA reads TGCAGCGGGGGACAGGGAGGGGACATTCAGTACTTC. Protein sequence: CSGGQGGDIQYF. V usage is TRBV29-1 and J usage is TRBJ2-4; TRBD1 matches 9 bases. CDR1 and CDR2 from the germline V gene are SQVTM and ANQGSEA. The J segment lost 8 bases and the V segment lost 7 bases, leaving 6 bases of the junction unmatched. The CDR3 consists of 12 residues.

The genes are TRBV7-9 and TRBJ2-7; TRBD2 matches 9 bases. The CDR3 runs to 14 residues. After removal of 2 bases from V and 3 bases from J, the junction contained 2 bases not matched to a gene. In germline, CDR1 is SEHNR, CDR2 FQNEAQ (reference sequence). CDR3 protein: CASSLLAGNYEQYF. The CDR3 DNA reads TGTGCCAGCAGCTTACTAGCGGGGAACTACGAGCAGTACTTC.

The chain carries TRBV6-6 and TRBJ2-7, with D possibly TRBD1 on 5 matching bases. V was trimmed by 2 bases and J by 0 bases, leaving 11 bases between them. In germline, CDR1 is MNHNY, CDR2 SVGAGI (reference sequence). The CDR3 runs to 15 residues. CDR3 region: CASSYVQAYSYEQYF. The CDR3 region has the DNA TGTGCCAGCAGTTACGTACAGGCGTACTCCTACGAGCAGTACTTC.

This chain uses TRBV5-1 with TRBJ2-1; 8 bases fit TRBD2. In germline, CDR1 is SGHRS, CDR2 YFSETQ. The ends lost 1 base at V and 5 bases at J; junction bases unmatched: 8. This CDR3 contains 16 residues. CDR3 sequence reads: CASSLTPSGRNNEQFF. The CDR3 DNA follows: TGCGCCAGCAGCTTGACGCCTAGCGGGCGAAACAATGAGCAGTTCTTC.